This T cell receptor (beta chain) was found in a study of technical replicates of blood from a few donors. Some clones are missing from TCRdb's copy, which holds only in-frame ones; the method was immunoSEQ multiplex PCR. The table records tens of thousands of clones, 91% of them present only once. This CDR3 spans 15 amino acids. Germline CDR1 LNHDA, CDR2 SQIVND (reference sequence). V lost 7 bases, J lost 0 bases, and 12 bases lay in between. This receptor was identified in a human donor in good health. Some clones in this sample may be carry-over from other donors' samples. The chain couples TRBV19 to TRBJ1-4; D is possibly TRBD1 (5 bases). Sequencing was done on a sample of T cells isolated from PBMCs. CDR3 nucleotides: TGTGCCAGTAATACAGGTTATGCAACTAATGAAAAACTGTTTTTT. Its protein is CASNTGYATNEKLFF.